Shown below are 22 T cell receptor beta chains from a single sample sequenced in a study of blood T cell repertoires in COVID-19. The repertoire was sequenced with immunoSEQ multiplex PCR; TCRdb's copy has only in-frame clones and lacks some. In the table there are more than 85,000 clones, over 70% of which are singletons. The sequencing sample was made of peripheral blood. These receptors originate from a human donor in a cohort sampled during active or convalescent COVID-19.

V gene TRBV6-2 or TRBV6-3 combines with J gene TRBJ2-5; 10 bases agree with TRBD1. Germline V gene data show CDR1 as MNHEY and CDR2 as SVGEGT. The junction had 7 bases not matched to a gene; V was cut back by 5 bases and J by 4 bases. The CDR3 has 15 residues. Written as DNA, the CDR3 is TGTGCCAGCAGTCCCGGGACAGGGGTAGGAGAGACCCAGTACTTC. As protein: CASSPGTGVGETQYF.

The rearrangement joins TRBV4-3 to TRBJ2-7; 11 bases line up with TRBD2. The CDR3 contains 15 residues. Germline V gene data show CDR1 as LGHNA and CDR2 as YSLEER. Trimming at V came to 5 bases and at J to 0 bases, leaving 3 bases not matched to a gene. CDR3 bases: TGCGCCAGCAGCGTGGGACTAGCGGTCTCCTACGAGCAGTACTTC. Residues: CASSVGLAVSYEQYF.

The gene calls are TRBV29-1 and TRBJ1-4, with D possibly being TRBD1 (6 bases). Trimming stripped 7 bases from V and 3 bases from J, with 12 bases between. The germline V gene has CDR1 SQVTM and CDR2 ANQGSEA. The CDR3 loop spans 13 amino acids. In DNA, the CDR3 is TGCAGCGCGTACAGGGAACCTAATGAAAAACTGTTTTTT. As protein: CSAYREPNEKLFF.

V is TRBV6-6 and J is TRBJ2-1; TRBD2 aligns across 12 bases. This CDR3 has 15 amino acids. Germline assignment: CDR1 MNHNY and CDR2 SVGAGI (reference sequence). Germline trimming cut 6 bases from V and 4 bases from J; bases unmatched to any gene: 4. In nucleotides, the CDR3 is TGTGCCAGCAGCCCGCTAGCGGGGGGGTACAATGAGCAGTTCTTC. Its translation: CASSPLAGGYNEQFF.

The gene calls are TRBV19 and TRBJ2-1; 9 bases fit TRBD1. This CDR3 is built from 14 residues. The junction had 4 bases not matched to a gene; V was cut back by 4 bases and J by 6 bases. Germline CDR1 is LNHDA and CDR2 is SQIVND (reference sequence). The CDR3 bases are TGTGCCAGTAGTACGCAGGACAGGGGCAATGAGCAGTTCTTC. It codes for CASSTQDRGNEQFF.

CDR3 nucleotides: TGTGCCAGCAGCAAAACCGACAGGGGGCTTGAGACCCAGTACTTC. Translating it yields CASSKTDRGLETQYF. The chain couples TRBV6-2 or TRBV6-3 to TRBJ2-5; 10 positions match TRBD1. The CDR3 extends over 15 amino acids. Germline trimming cut 6 bases from V and 5 bases from J; bases unmatched to any gene: 9. CDR1 is MNHEY, CDR2 SVGEGT, per germline.

J is TRBJ2-2 and V is TRBV9, with D uncertain. The length of the CDR3 is 13 residues. CDR1 and CDR2 (germline): SGDLS, YYNGEE. Trimming took 3 bases from V and 2 from J, leaving 5 bases between them. The CDR3 DNA sequence: TGTGCCAGCAGCGGACAAAACACCGGGGAGCTGTTTTTT. It specifies CASSGQNTGELFF.

This chain uses TRBV27 with TRBJ2-7; D gene unclear. From germline, CDR1 is MNHEY and CDR2 SMNVEV (reference sequence). V lost 6 bases and J 7 bases, leaving 13 bases between the germline ends. This CDR3 has 12 residues. The CDR3 sequence: CASRGASLEQYF. Written as DNA, the CDR3 is TGTGCCAGCAGGGGCGCATCGCTTGAGCAGTACTTC.

The CDR3 sequence: CASSASGGGVGEKLFF. CDR3 coding DNA: TGTGCCAGCTCCGCATCGGGGGGGGGTGTTGGCGAAAAACTGTTTTTT. The rearrangement joins TRBV6-6 to TRBJ1-4; a weak D match, TRBD1 (5 bases). From germline, CDR1 is MNHNY and CDR2 SVGAGI (reference sequence). Trimming took off 8 bases at V and 8 bases at J, with 24 bases between the two ends. The CDR3 contains 16 residues.

V is TRBV6-5 and J is TRBJ2-4; 7 bases agree with TRBD2. The CDR3 runs 14 residues. Germline-derived CDR1 and CDR2 are MNHEY and SVGAGI. V was clipped by 8 bases and J by 6 bases; unmatched bases: 10. Here the CDR3 DNA reads TGTGCCAGCCGACTACGGGGCGGGGGAAACATTCAGTACTTC. It specifies CASRLRGGGNIQYF.

In this sample, this clone turned up many times. This chain connects TRBV4-1 to TRBJ1-4, with 12 bases aligning to TRBD1. The J segment lost 7 bases and the V segment lost 7 bases, leaving 7 bases of the junction unmatched. This CDR3 has 15 residues. CDR1 is MGHRA and CDR2 is YSYEKL in the germline V gene. Here the CDR3 DNA reads TGCGCCAGCAACTATCCGGGACAGGGGGCTGAAAAACTGTTTTTT. This translates into CASNYPGQGAEKLFF.

The genes are TRBV18 and TRBJ1-6, with 7 bases lining up with TRBD1. With V trimmed by 2 bases and J by 8 bases, 9 bases remained unmatched. The CDR3 covers 16 residues. The germline V gene has CDR1 KGHSH and CDR2 LQKENI. CDR3 loop: CASSPKTGPRDSPLHF. The CDR3 DNA reads TGTGCCAGCTCACCAAAGACAGGGCCCAGGGATTCACCCCTCCACTTT.

V is TRBV5-1 and J is TRBJ2-7; 10 bases align to TRBD1. The CDR3 totals 18 residues. Germline V CDR1 and CDR2: SGHRS, YFSETQ. The V and J ends lost 0 bases and 2 bases, in that order; junction bases with no gene match: 11. CDR3 sequence reads: CASSLGTPGQGLTYEQYF. CDR3 nucleotide sequence: TGCGCCAGCAGCTTGGGTACACCGGGACAGGGGCTAACCTACGAGCAGTACTTC.

The chain joins TRBV5-6 to TRBJ2-3, with TRBD2 matching 9 bases. The CDR3 sequence is 16 residues long. V was clipped by 0 bases and J by 5 bases; unmatched bases: 7. Germline assignment: CDR1 SGHDT and CDR2 YYEEEE. CDR3 DNA sequence: TGTGCCAGCAGCTTGGGGGTAGCGGGAGATCTAGATACGCAGTATTTT. Translating it yields CASSLGVAGDLDTQYF.

This clone was observed a few times. The chain links TRBV4-2 to TRBJ2-2; D perhaps matches TRBD2 (7 bases). This CDR3 is built from 16 residues. Per germline, CDR1 LGHNA and CDR2 YNFKEQ. Trimming removed 5 bases at V and 3 bases at J, with 16 bases between. The CDR3 DNA reads TGTGCCAGCAGCTACCCGGGGGGCGCCGACACCGGGGAGCTGTTTTTT. Encoded protein: CASSYPGGADTGELFF.

This CDR3 is CASGTGNSPLHF. The CDR3 coding sequence is TGTGCCAGCGGTACAGGGAATTCACCCCTCCACTTT. The chain recombines TRBV2 with TRBJ1-6, with TRBD1 as a possible D gene (6 bases). The CDR3 is made up of 12 amino acids. The germline gives CDR1 SNHLY, CDR2 FYNNEI. V lost 8 bases and J 7 bases, leaving 9 bases between the germline ends.

This CDR3 reads CASSVAGLAGGTRRLFF. In DNA form, the CDR3 reads TGTGCCAGCAGCGTAGCTGGACTAGCGGGAGGTACCCGGCGGCTGTTTTTT. V usage is TRBV9 and J usage is TRBJ2-2, with 14 bases identical to TRBD2. Germline V gene lookup returns CDR1 SGDLS and CDR2 YYNGEE. The CDR3 length is 17 residues. The J segment lost 13 bases and the V segment lost 0 bases, leaving 11 bases of the junction unmatched.

This clone has only one observation. The chain joins TRBV18 to TRBJ1-2; the D gene is possibly TRBD1 (6 bases). The CDR3 has 15 residues. Deletions cut 3 bases from V and 8 bases from J, with 19 bases between. Germline V gene sequence: CDR1 KGHSH, CDR2 LQKENI. This CDR3 is CASSPGVSGTQGYTF. The CDR3 DNA sequence: TGTGCCAGCTCACCTGGGGTCTCCGGGACACAGGGCTACACCTTC.

V gene TRBV19 combines with J gene TRBJ1-5; D might be TRBD1 (6 bases). The CDR3 contains 15 residues. V was clipped by 7 bases and J by 6 bases, with 19 bases between them. In germline, CDR1 is LNHDA, CDR2 SQIVND (reference sequence). CDR3 nucleotide sequence: TGTGCCAGTACTGGCCCGGGACATGTTGGTCAGCCCCAGCATTTT. Its protein product is CASTGPGHVGQPQHF.

The V and J genes are TRBV4-2 and TRBJ2-3, with TRBD2 identical over 11 bases. J was trimmed by 6 bases and V by 0 bases; bases with no gene match: 8. This CDR3 comprises 17 residues. The germline V gene encodes CDR1 LGHNA and CDR2 YNFKEQ. CDR3 sequence (DNA): TGTGCCAGCAGCCAAGAATGGAGACTAGCGGGATCTGATACGCAGTATTTT. It codes for CASSQEWRLAGSDTQYF.

This clone was counted once. The chain recombines TRBV30 with TRBJ2-1, with a tentative D call TRBD2 (5 bases). Trimming took 0 bases from V and 0 from J, leaving 12 bases between them. There are 16 residues in the CDR3. The germline gives CDR1 GTSNPN, CDR2 SVGIG (reference sequence). This chain's CDR3 is CAWSVRGGLSYNEQFF. Written as DNA, the CDR3 is TGTGCCTGGAGTGTACGGGGTGGCCTCTCCTACAATGAGCAGTTCTTC. Filled out from reference TRBV30 and TRBJ2-1, the complete variable domain reads SQTIHQWPATLVQPVGSPLSLECTVEGTSNPNLYWYRQAAGRGLQLLFYSVGIGQISSEVPQNLSASRPQDRQFILSSKKLLLSDSGFYLCAWSVRGGLSYNEQFFGPGTRLTVL.

The chain couples TRBV19 to TRBJ1-6; D gene unclear. V lost 1 base to trimming and J lost 0 bases, with 13 bases between them. Germline V gives CDR1 LNHDA, CDR2 SQIVND (reference sequence). This CDR3 has 18 amino acids. The CDR3 here is CASSIARSGSSYNSPLHF. The CDR3 nucleotides read TGTGCCAGTAGTATAGCTAGGTCTGGGAGCTCCTATAATTCACCCCTCCACTTT.